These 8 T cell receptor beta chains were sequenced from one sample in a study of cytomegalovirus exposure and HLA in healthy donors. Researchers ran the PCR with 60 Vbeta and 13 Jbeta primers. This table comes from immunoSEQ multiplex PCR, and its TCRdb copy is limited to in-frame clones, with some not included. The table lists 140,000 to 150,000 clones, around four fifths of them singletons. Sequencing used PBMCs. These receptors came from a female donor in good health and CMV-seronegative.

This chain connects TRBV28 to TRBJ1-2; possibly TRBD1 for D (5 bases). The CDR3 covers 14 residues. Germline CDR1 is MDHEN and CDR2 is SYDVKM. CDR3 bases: TGTGCTCATCTGGGGCAGGGAGGGGACTATGGCTACACCTTC. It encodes CAHLGQGGDYGYTF.

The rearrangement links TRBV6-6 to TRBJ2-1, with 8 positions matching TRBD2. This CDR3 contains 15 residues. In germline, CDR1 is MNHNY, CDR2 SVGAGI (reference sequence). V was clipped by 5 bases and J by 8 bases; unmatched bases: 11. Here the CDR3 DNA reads TGTGCCAGCAGTATCCCGGGACTAGGGGTCCATGAGCAGTTCTTC. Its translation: CASSIPGLGVHEQFF.

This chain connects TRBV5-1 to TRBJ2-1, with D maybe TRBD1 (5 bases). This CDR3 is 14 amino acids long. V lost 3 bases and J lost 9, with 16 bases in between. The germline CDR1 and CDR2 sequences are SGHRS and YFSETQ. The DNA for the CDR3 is TGCGCCAGCAGCTCCGGACAAGAAGGCGGTGAGCAGTTCTTC. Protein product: CASSSGQEGGEQFF.

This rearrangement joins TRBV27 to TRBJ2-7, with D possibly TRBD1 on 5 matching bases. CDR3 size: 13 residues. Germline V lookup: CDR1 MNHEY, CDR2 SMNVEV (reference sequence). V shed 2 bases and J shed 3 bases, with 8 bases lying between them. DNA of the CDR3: TGTGCCAGCAGTTTAGTTAGGGGCTACGAGCAGTACTTC. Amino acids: CASSLVRGYEQYF.

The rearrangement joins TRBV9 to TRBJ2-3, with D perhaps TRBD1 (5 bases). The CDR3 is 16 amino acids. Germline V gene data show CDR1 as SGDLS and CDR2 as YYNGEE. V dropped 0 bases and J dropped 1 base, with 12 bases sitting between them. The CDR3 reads CASSVAPGRGTDTQYF. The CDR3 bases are TGTGCCAGCAGCGTAGCCCCAGGCAGGGGCACAGATACGCAGTATTTT.

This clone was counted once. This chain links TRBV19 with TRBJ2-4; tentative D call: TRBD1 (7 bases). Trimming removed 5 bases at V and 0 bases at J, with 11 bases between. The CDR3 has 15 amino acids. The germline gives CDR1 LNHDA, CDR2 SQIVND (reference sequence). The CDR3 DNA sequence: TGTGCCAGTAGTCGACAGGGACTAGCCAAAAACATTCAGTACTTC. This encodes CASSRQGLAKNIQYF.

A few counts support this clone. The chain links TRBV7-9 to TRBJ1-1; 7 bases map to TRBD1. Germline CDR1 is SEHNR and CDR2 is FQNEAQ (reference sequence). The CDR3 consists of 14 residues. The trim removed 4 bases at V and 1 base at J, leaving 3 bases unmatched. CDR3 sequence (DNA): TGTGCCAGCAGCTCGGGACAGCCGAACACTGAAGCTTTCTTT. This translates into CASSSGQPNTEAFF.

For the CDR3, the DNA is TGTGCCACCAGCGTTCTCCCAGGGTACAATAATGAGCAGTTCTTC. This codes for CATSVLPGYNNEQFF. The chain combines TRBV15 with TRBJ2-1; TRBD1 is a possible D gene (5 bases). Trimming shortened V by 5 bases and J by 7 bases, and 18 bases separated the two germline ends. CDR1 LNHNV and CDR2 YYDKDF come from the germline V gene (reference sequence). The CDR3 runs to 15 residues. Full variable domain (outside the CDR3, taken from reference TRBV15 and TRBJ2-1): DAMVIQNPRYQVTQFGKPVTLSCSQTLNHNVMYWYQQKSSQAPKLLFHYYDKDFNNEADTPDNFQSRRPNTSFCFLDIRSPGLGDTAMYLCATSVLPGYNNEQFFGPGTRLTVL.